This entry is about one T cell receptor beta chain. It lacks a known antigen. Base qualities are not at hand, and no much larger clone is one base apart. This entry belongs to a study of T cell responses to AZD1222 COVID-19 vaccine (TCRdb year 2021). Regarding the complete study: TCR sequencing covered 230 to 250 trial participants: 200 to 220 given two doses of AZD1222 and 26 given two doses of MenACWY control vaccine. Trial participants were enrolled into age subgroups of 18-55, 56-69 and 70-plus years, which contained roughly 140, 27 and 60 TCR-sequenced participants, respectively.

The CDR3 regions of human TCRbeta chains were analyzed by immunosequencing. On the authors' methods: TCRs in the repertoires were matched against a reference library of SARS-CoV-2-specific TCRs that had been generated with the MIRA antigen-specificity platform. Breadth was defined as the fraction of unique TCRs that were SARS-CoV-2-associated. Depth was defined as the fraction of total T cells that were SARS-CoV-2-associated. Each spike-specific TCR was assigned to its reactive spike region and to a CD4 or CD8 class using the MIRA data. Log10-transformed breadth and depth values were compared by one-way ANOVA with Sidak's multiple comparisons tests. In its TCRdb copy, this immuneACCESS table keeps in-frame sequences only and misses some clones. Where compared with another copy, unresolved V genes explain less than half of these, and the others have no known cause. The V and J calls and clone size are taken from that table; D and trimming were inferred from the DNA. This sample has 200,000 to 250,000 clones in its table, and approximately 94% of those were observed once. The top ten constitute 1.7% of the sample.

This sample's time point label indicates: about 28 days (+/-7) after the second vaccine dose. The treatment or condition label of this sample denotes: meningococcal conjugate vaccine given as trial control. Vaccinee samples were obtained from the UK trials COV001 and COV002, which included a single-blind randomized controlled phase 2/3 trial of AZD1222 (ChAdOx1 nCoV-19) in healthy adults. Trial participant PBMC samples were collected at day 0 and day 28 after the second dose for TCRbeta chain sequencing. There are 14 amino acids in the CDR3, from cysteine to phenylalanine inclusive. Left in the record is the CDR3 DNA by itself, 42 bases read in frame from the first base. Reading the germline V gene (reference sequence) gives CDR1 MNHEY and CDR2 SMNVEV. At the junction V is shortened by 3 bases and J by 2 bases, with 11 bases in between. General conclusions and limits of the study: The 56-69-year group was small, and its depth increase did not reach significance, likely because of low power. Epitopes outside the regions mutated in the B.1.351 and B.1.1.7 variants were reportedly recognized by nearly half of the unique spike-specific TCRs. Conclusions about previously exposed vaccinees were limited because only a handful of AZD1222 recipients were SARS-CoV-2 seropositive at baseline. Participants were mostly white British and included more females than males, and it was suggested by the authors that clonal diversity may have been underestimated. The vaccine-associated CD4 TCRs covered the entire spike protein, and the dominant responses fell in regions 160-218 and 743-854. No day 14 peak-response samples were available, so repertoires were characterized only after the peak T cell response. After two AZD1222 doses, spike-specific TCR breadth and depth were significantly higher than at day 0 and than in MenACWY recipients.

The receptor was derived from an adult who received the MenACWY meningococcal vaccine as a control. The chain is encoded by TRBV27 joined to TRBJ2-7; a tentative D call is TRBD2 (5 bases match). The sample consisted of peripheral blood, taken 28 days after the second dose of the MenACWY control vaccine. The bases read TGTGCCAGCAGTTTGGCGGGCGGCACCTACGAGCAGTACTTC. It is translated as CASSLAGGTYEQYF.